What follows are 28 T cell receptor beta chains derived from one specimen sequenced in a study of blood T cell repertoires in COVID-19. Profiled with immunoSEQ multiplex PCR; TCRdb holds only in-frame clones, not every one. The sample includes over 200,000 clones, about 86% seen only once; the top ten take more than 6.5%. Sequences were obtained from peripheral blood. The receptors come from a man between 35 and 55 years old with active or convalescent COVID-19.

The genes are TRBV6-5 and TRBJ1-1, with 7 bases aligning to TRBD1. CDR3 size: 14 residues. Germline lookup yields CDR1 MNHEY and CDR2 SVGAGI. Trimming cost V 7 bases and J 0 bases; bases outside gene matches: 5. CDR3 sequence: CASIFTGVNTEAFF. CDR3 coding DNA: TGTGCCAGCATTTTCACAGGGGTGAACACTGAAGCTTTCTTT.

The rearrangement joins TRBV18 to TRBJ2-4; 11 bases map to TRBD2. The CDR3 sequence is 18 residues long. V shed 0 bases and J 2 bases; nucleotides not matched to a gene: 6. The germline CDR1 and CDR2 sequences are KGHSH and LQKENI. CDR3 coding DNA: TGTGCCAGCTCACCACCCACTAGCGGGAGTATGTCCAAAAACATTCAGTACTTC. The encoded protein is CASSPPTSGSMSKNIQYF.

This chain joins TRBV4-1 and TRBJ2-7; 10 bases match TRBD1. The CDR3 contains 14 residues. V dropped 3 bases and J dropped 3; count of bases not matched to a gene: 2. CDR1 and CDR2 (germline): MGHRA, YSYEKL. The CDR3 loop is CASSHGQGDYEQYF. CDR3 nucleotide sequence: TGCGCCAGCAGCCACGGACAGGGGGACTACGAGCAGTACTTC.

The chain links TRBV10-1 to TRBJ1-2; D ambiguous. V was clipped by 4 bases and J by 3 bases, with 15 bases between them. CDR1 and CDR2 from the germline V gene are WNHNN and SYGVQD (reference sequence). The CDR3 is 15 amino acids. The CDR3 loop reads CASSGAGLAYYGYTF. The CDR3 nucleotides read TGCGCCAGCAGTGGGGCAGGTCTTGCCTACTATGGCTACACCTTC.

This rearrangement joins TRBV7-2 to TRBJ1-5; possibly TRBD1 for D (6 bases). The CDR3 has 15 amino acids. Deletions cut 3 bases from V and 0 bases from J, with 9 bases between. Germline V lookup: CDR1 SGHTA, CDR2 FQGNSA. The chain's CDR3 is CASSFGTSSNQPQHF. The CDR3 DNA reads TGTGCCAGCAGCTTCGGGACATCTAGCAATCAGCCCCAGCATTTT.

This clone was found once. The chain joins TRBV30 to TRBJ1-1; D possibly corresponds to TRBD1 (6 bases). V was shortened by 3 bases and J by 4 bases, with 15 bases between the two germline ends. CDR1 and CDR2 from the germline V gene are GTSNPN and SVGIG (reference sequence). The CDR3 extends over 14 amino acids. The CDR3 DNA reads TGTGCCTGGAGCAGGGGAGGGTACGGCACTGAAGCTTTCTTT. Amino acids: CAWSRGGYGTEAFF.

CDR3 DNA sequence: TGTGCCAGCAGCTCCCGCGGACGGGAGCATCAAGAGCAGTACTTC. Protein product: CASSSRGREHQEQYF. The rearrangement uses TRBV9 and TRBJ2-7, with D perhaps TRBD2 (6 bases). V lost 4 bases to trimming and J lost 7 bases, with 21 bases between them. Germline V gene sequence: CDR1 SGDLS, CDR2 YYNGEE. The CDR3 runs to 15 residues. The entire variable domain, with the rest obtained from reference TRBV9 and TRBJ2-7, is as follows: DSGVTQTPKHLITATGQRVTLRCSPRSGDLSVYWYQQSLDQGLQFLIQYYNGEERAKGNILERFSAQQFPDLHSELNLSSLELGDSALYFCASSSRGREHQEQYFGPGTRLTVT.

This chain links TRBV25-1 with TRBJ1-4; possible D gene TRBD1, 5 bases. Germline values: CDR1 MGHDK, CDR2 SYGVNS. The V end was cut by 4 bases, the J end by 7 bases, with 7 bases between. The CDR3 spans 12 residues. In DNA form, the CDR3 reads TGTGCCAGCAGTGGGACACGTGAAAAACTGTTTTTT. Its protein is CASSGTREKLFF.

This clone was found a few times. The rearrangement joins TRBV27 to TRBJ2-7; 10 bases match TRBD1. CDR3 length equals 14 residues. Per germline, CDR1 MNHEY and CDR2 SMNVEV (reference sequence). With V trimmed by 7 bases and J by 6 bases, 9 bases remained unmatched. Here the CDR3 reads CASKTGTGVSEQYF. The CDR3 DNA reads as TGTGCCAGCAAAACCGGGACAGGGGTGTCCGAGCAGTACTTC.

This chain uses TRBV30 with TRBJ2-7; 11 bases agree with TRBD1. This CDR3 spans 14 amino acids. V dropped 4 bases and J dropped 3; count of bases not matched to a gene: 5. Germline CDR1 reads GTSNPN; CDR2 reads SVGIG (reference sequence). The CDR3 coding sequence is TGTGCCTGGAAAAGAGGGACAGGGGGCTACGAGCAGTACTTC. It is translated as CAWKRGTGGYEQYF.

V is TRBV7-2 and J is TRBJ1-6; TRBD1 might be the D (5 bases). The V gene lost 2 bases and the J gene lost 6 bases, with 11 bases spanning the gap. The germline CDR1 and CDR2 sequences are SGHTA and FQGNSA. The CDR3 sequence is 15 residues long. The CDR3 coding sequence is TGTGCCAGCAGCTTACAGGGCAGGAGTAATTCACCCCTCCACTTT. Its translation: CASSLQGRSNSPLHF.

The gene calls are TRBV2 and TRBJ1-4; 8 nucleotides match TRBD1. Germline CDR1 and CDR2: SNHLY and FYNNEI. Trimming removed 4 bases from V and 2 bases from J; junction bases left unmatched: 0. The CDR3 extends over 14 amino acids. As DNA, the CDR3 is TGTGCCAGCAGTGGACAGGGGACTAATGAAAAACTGTTTTTT. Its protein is CASSGQGTNEKLFF.

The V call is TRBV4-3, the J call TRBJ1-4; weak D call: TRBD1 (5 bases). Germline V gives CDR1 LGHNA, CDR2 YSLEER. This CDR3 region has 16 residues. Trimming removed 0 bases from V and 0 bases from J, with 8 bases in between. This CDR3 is CASSQDGRATNEKLFF. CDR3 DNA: TGCGCCAGCAGCCAAGACGGCAGGGCAACTAATGAAAAACTGTTTTTT.

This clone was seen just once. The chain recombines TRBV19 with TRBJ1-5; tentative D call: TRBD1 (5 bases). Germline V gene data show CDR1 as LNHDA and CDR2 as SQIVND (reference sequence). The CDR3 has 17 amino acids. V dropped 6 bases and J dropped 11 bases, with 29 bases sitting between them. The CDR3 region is CASSPEPGRRGVLAQHF. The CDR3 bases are TGTGCCAGTAGCCCCGAACCCGGACGTCGGGGGGTTTTGGCCCAGCATTTT.

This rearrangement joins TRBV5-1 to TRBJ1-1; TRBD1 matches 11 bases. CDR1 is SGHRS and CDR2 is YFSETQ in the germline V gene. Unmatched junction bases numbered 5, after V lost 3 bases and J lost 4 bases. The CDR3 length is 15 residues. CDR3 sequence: CASSWTGGLGTEAFF. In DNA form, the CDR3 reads TGCGCCAGCAGCTGGACAGGGGGCTTGGGCACTGAAGCTTTCTTT.

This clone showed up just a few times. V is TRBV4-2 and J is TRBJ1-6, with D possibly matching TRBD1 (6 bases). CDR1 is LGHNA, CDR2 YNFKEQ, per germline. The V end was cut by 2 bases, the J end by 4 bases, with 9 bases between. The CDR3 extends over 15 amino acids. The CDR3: CASSQSGTYNSPLHF. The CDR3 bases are TGTGCCAGCAGCCAATCCGGGACATATAATTCACCCCTCCACTTT.

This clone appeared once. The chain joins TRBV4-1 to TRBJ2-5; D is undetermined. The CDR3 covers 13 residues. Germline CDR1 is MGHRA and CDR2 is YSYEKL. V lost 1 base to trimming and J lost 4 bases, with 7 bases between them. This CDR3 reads CASSQGRLETQYF. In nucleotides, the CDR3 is TGCGCCAGCAGCCAAGGCAGGCTAGAGACCCAGTACTTC.

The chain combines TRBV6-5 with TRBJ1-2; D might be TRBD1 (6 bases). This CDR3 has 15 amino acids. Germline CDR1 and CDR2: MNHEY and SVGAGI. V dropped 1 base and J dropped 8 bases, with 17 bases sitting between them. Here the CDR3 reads CASSYLQGQSVGYTF. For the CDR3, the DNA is TGTGCCAGCAGTTACTTACAGGGACAAAGTGTGGGCTACACCTTC.

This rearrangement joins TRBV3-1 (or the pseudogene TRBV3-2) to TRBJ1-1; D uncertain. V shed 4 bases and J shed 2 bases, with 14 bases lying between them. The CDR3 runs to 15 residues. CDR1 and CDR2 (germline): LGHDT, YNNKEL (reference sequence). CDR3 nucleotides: TGTGCCAGCAGCCTAAATGCAGCGGGAAACACTGAAGCTTTCTTT. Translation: CASSLNAAGNTEAFF.

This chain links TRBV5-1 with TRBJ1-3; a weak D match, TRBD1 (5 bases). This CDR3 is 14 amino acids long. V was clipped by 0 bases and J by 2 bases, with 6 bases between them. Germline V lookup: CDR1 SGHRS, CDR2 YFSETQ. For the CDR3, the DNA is TGCGCCAGCAGCTTGGCAGGGACTGGAAACACCATATATTTT. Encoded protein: CASSLAGTGNTIYF. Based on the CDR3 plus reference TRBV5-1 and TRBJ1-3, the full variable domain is KAGVTQTPRYLIKTRGQQVTLSCSPISGHRSVSWYQQTPGQGLQFLFEYFSETQRNKGNFPGRFSGRQFSNSRSEMNVSTLELGDSALYLCASSLAGTGNTIYFGEGSWLTVV.

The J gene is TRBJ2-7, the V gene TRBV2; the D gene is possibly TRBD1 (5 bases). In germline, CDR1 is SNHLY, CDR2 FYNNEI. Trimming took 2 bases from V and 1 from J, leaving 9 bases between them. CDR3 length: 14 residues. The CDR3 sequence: CASSERSGSYEQYF. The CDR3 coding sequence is TGTGCCAGCAGTGAAAGGTCAGGGTCCTACGAGCAGTACTTC.

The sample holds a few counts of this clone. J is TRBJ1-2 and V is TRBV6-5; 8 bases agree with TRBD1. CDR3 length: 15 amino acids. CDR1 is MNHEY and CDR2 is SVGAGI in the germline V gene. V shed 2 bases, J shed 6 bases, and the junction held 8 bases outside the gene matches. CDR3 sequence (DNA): TGTGCCAGCAGTTACGGACAGGGAACCTCCAATGGCTACACCTTC. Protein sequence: CASSYGQGTSNGYTF.

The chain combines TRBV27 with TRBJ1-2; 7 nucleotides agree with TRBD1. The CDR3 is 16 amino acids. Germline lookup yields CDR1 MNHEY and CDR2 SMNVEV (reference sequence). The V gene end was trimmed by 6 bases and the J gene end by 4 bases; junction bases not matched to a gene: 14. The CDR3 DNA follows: TGTGCCAGCAGCCCTAGGGGAAACGACAGGGTCTATGGCTACACCTTC. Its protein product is CASSPRGNDRVYGYTF.

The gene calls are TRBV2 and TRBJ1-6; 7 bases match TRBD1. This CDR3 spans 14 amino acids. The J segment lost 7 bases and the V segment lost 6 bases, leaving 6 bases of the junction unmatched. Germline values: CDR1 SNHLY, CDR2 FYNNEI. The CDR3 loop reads CASRRQGVNSPLHF. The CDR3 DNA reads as TGTGCCAGCAGACGTCAGGGGGTGAATTCACCCCTCCACTTT.

Here the CDR3 reads CATSDPGSNQPQHF. The CDR3 DNA reads as TGTGCCACCAGTGATCCAGGTAGCAATCAGCCCCAGCATTTT. The genes are TRBV24-1 and TRBJ1-5; D gene uncertain. Germline V lookup: CDR1 KGHDR, CDR2 SFDVKD. The V end was cut by 3 bases, the J end by 0 bases, with 5 bases between. The CDR3 has 14 residues.

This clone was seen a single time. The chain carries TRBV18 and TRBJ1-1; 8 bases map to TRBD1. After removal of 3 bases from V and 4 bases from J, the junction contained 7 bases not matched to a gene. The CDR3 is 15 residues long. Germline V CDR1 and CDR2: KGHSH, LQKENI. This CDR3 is CASSPDREDLTEAFF. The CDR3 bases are TGTGCCAGCTCACCGGACAGGGAAGATCTCACTGAAGCTTTCTTT.

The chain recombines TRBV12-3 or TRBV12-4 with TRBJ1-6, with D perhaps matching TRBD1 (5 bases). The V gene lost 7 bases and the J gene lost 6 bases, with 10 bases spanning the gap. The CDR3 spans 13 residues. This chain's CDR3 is CASTRQFNSPLHF. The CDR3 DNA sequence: TGTGCCAGCACTCGACAGTTTAATTCACCCCTCCACTTT.

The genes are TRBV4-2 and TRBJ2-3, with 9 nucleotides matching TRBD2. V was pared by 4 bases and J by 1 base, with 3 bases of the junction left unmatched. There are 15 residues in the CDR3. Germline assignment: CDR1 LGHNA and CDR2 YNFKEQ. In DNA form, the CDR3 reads TGTGCCAGCAGCCCAAGACTAGCGGGCACAGATACGCAGTATTTT. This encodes CASSPRLAGTDTQYF.